This T cell receptor (beta chain) was obtained from a study of blood T cell repertoires in COVID-19 (dated by TCRdb to about 2020). About the full investigation: Collaborator samples came from the United States, Italy and Spain and covered acute and convalescent phases of COVID-19. The material from the prospective study consisted of cDNA or gDNA derived from T cells, B-cell-depleted T cells, or PBMCs. Subjects who had been exposed to COVID-19, were actively infected with it, or had recovered from it provided the deeply sampled blood TCRbeta repertoires that made up the dataset. The repertoires were released in a freely available public database meant as a resource for research on the immune response to SARS-CoV-2. The samples were drawn from two sources: the first 160 participants of the ongoing ImmuneRACE study, and over 950 subjects contributed by 6 global collaborators. Nearly every sample came with metadata listing a de-identified subject ID, COVID-19 status, age in years and sex. Where available, HLA class I and class II types were taken from metadata supplied by the sample provider and were not determined by assay-based typing. The study at large found these results: How much clinical and demographic metadata was included differed by source and by participant, and the metadata was provided uncurated.

Note on this clone: Its specific antigen is unknown. No qualities accompany the bases; no much larger clone lies one base away.

The immunoSEQ Assay, a bias-controlled multiplex PCR, was used to amplify TCRbeta CDR3 regions from genomic DNA. In the authors' own workflow: Nucleated cell counts per sample were estimated from amplification of reference gene primers within the assay. To quantify the absolute abundance of each unique TCRbeta CDR3 rearrangement, sequence reads were collapsed and filtered. For each sample, productive Simpson clonality was calculated by taking the square root of Simpson's diversity index across productive rearrangements. Entries here come from immuneACCESS through TCRdb and include only in-frame sequences with V and J called. Some clones fail to appear in such tables; in the studies checked, an unresolved V gene covers under half of the shortfall, and the cause of the remainder is unknown. V and J calls plus clone size are reproduced from that table; the DNA served to infer D and trimming. For this sample the table gives about 210,000 clones, of which 81% were detected only once. The ten largest clonotypes hold about 8.9% of the sample.

V is shortened by 3 bases, J by 6 bases, and the region joining them spans 23 bases. The CDR3 runs 18 amino acids, cysteine and phenylalanine included. Only the CDR3 DNA is retained, 54 bases long and in frame from the first base. CDR1 MDHEN and CDR2 SYDVKM were looked up in the germline V gene. Participants in the prospective study were aged about 18 to 89 years, lived in under 30 United States geographic areas, and enrolled through a virtual design. To assign participants to cohorts, the prospective study relied on clinical history that participants themselves reported in a screening survey and a study questionnaire. Each participant in the prospective study had whole blood, serum and a nasopharyngeal or oropharyngeal swab collected by mobile phlebotomists. Additional blood draws and questionnaires over an approximately two-month period could optionally be provided by prospective study participants. Blood samples from the prospective study were shipped frozen or at room temperature prior to DNA extraction.

The sequence links TRBV28 to TRBJ2-2, and perhaps TRBD1 as D gene, on 5 matching bases. Material: PBMCs or T cells enriched from blood (not recorded which). The TCR originated in a woman aged 45-59 years with acute COVID-19. The encoded CDR3 is CASSLSVRVIGFSGELFF. The sequence in DNA is TGTGCCAGCAGTTTGTCCGTCAGGGTGATAGGTTTTTCCGGGGAGCTGTTTTTT.